This T cell receptor (beta chain) comes out of a study of glioma-infiltrating T cells. The overall study: Dexamethasone exposure before glioma surgery was limited to six or fewer days. Notes on the study in general: Tissue and blood shared very few CDR3 sequences. Non-neoplastic patients had below-expected tissue-blood divergence, while all gliomas exceeded expectation.

A remark on this clonotype: Its matching antigen is unknown. This sequence may be a read error, since a much larger clone differs from it by one base.

Germline CDR1 reads MNHEY; CDR2 reads SMNVEV (reference sequence). CDR3 size: 16 residues. Using RNA template, CDR3s of TCR alpha and beta were amplified with iRepertoire arm-PCR. One-step reverse transcription and amplification started from around 100-400 ng of tissue mRNA or PBMC total RNA. TCRdb ran MiXCR on the multiplex PCR reads and lists one entry per CDR3 protein. The sample holds about 400,000 distinct CDR3 sequences; about 40% are singletons and the top ten take around 11%. This TCR was recovered from a human donor with low-grade glioma or glioblastoma, undergoing nonglioma brain surgery, or in good health (not recorded which). The chain carries TRBV27 and TRBJ2-1; 11 nucleotides align to TRBD2. The specimen was glioma tissue, nonneoplastic brain tissue, or PBMCs (not recorded which). The CDR3 sequence is CACSPPRLAGYNEQFF. The DNA of the CDR3 is TGTGCCTGCAGTCCCCCCAGACTAGCGGGATACAATGAGCAGTTCTTC.